This entry concerns a single TCR beta chain. In the study's own analysis: Reference gene primers were amplified, and this amplification served to estimate nucleated cell counts. Libraries were prepared by immunoSEQ multiplex PCR; TCRdb keeps only in-frame clonotypes and omits some of them. V and J calls and clone size come straight from that table; D and trimming were deduced from the DNA. The top ten clones hold around 1.6% of a sample with some 170,000 clones, approximately 88% of them seen once. This entry is derived from a study of blood T cell repertoires in COVID-19. As for the study in general: From the United States, Italy and Spain came samples of acute and convalescent COVID-19. The cDNA or gDNA used as material had been derived from T cells, B-cell-depleted T cells, or PBMCs.

This TCR came from a woman in her forties or fifties with acute or convalescent COVID-19. Sample: peripheral blood.

In DNA form, the CDR3 reads TGTGCCAGCAGCTTAGATCGGTGGCCGACTAGCGGGGGGGCCTCCCATGAGCAGTTCTTC. This translates into CASSLDRWPTSGGASHEQFF. The rearrangement uses TRBV11-3 and TRBJ2-1; 14 nucleotides agree with TRBD2. CDR3 size: 20 residues. Germline CDR1 reads SGHNT; CDR2 reads YENEEA. Germline trimming cut 0 bases from V and 8 bases from J; bases unmatched to any gene: 15. Drawing the rest from reference TRBV11-3 and TRBJ2-1, the complete variable domain is EAGVVQSPRYKIIEKKQPVAFWCNPISGHNTLYWYLQNLGQGPELLIRYENEEAVDDSQLPKDRFSAERLKGVDSTLKIQPAELGDSAVYLCASSLDRWPTSGGASHEQFFGPGTRLTVL.